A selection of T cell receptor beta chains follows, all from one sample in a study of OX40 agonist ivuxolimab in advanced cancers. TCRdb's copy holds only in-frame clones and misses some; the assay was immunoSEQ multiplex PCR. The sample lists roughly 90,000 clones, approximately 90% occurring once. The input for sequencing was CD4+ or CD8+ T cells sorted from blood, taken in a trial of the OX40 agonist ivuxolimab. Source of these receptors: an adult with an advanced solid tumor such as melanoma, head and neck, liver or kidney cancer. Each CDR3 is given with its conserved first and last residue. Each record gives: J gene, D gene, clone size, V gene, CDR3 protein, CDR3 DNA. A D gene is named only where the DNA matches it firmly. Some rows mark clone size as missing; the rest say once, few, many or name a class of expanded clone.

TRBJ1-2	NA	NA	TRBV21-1	CASSRIPVPGGYGYTF	TGTGCCAGCAGCAGGATTCCAGTCCCAGGGGGCTATGGCTACACCTTC
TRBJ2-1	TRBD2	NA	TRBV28	CASRGAGTNNEQFF	TGTGCCAGCAGGGGCGCGGGGACTAACAATGAGCAGTTCTTC
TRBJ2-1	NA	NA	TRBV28	CASSQGSSGQFF	TGTGCCAGCAGCCAGGGGTCCTCGGGGCAGTTCTTC
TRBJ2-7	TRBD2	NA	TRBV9	CASSVGAGARDYEQYF	TGTGCCAGCAGCGTAGGGGCGGGAGCTAGAGACTACGAGCAGTACTTC
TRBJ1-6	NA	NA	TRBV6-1	CASSEFENSPLHF	TGTGCCAGCAGTGAATTCGAGAATTCACCCCTCCACTTT
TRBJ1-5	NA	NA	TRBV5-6	CASSLGSGQPQHF	TGTGCCAGCAGCTTGGGTTCCGGTCAGCCCCAGCATTTT
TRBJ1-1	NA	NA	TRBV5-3	CARSSAGTPHSGNTEAFF	TGTGCCAGAAGCAGCGCCGGGACGCCTCATTCGGGGAACACTGAAGCTTTCTTT
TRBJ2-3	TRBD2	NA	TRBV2	CASGPPSGGPTDTQYF	TGTGCCAGCGGCCCCCCTAGCGGGGGCCCCACAGATACGCAGTATTTT
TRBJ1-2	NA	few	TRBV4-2	CASSQGQFPNYGYTF	TGTGCCAGCAGCCAGGGGCAGTTTCCTAACTATGGCTACACCTTC
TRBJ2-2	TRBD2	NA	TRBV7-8	CASRELAGGNTGELFF	TGTGCCAGCAGAGAACTAGCGGGGGGGAACACCGGGGAGCTGTTTTTT
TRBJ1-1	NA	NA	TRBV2	CASSEGQGITEAFF	TGTGCCAGCAGTGAAGGGCAGGGGATCACTGAAGCTTTCTTT
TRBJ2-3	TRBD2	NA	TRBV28	CASRSSGSTDTQYF	TGTGCCAGCAGGTCTAGCGGAAGCACAGATACGCAGTATTTT
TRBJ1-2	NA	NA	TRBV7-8	CASSALIANYGYTF	TGTGCCAGCAGCGCCTTGATAGCTAACTATGGCTACACCTTC
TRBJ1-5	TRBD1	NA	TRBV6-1	CASLGDSYNQPQHF	TGTGCCAGCCTAGGGGACAGTTACAATCAGCCCCAGCATTTT
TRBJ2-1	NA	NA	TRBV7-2	CASSTPRDLINEQFF	TGTGCCAGCAGCACCCCAAGGGACCTAATCAATGAGCAGTTCTTC
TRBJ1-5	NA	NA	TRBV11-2	CASSQSVNQPQHF	TGTGCCAGCAGCCAGTCCGTCAATCAGCCCCAGCATTTT
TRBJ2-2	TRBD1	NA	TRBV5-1	CASSLAAGGSGELFF	TGCGCCAGCAGCTTGGCGGCAGGGGGTTCCGGGGAGCTGTTTTTT
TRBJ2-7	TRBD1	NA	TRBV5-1	CASSLGTGGYEQYF	TGCGCCAGCAGCTTGGGGACAGGGGGCTACGAGCAGTACTTC
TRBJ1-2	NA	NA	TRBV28	CANTGHPEYGYTF	TGTGCCAATACGGGACACCCTGAGTATGGCTACACCTTC
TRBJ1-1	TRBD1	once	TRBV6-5	CASRHVTGGGTEAFF	TGTGCCAGCAGACACGTTACAGGGGGCGGTACTGAAGCTTTCTTT
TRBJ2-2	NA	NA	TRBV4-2	CASSQDLVRASDPGELFF	TGTGCCAGCAGCCAAGATTTAGTGCGGGCTAGCGATCCCGGGGAGCTGTTTTTT
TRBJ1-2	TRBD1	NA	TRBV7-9	CASSLAGQGAGGPF	TGTGCCAGCAGCTTAGCTGGCCAGGGGGCCGGGGGGCCCTTC
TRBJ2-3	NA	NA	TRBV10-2	CASSEVIRTDTQYF	TGCGCCAGCTCTGAGGTGATTAGGACAGATACGCAGTATTTT
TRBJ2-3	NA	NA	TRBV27	CATRNSGGSDTQYF	TGTGCCACCAGGAACTCAGGCGGGTCAGATACGCAGTATTTT
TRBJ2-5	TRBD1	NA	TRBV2	CASRVGTVQETQYF	TGTGCCAGCAGAGTGGGGACAGTCCAAGAGACCCAGTACTTC
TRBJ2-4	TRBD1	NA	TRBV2	CASRGQGYTNIQYF	TGTGCCAGCAGGGGACAGGGGTATACGAACATTCAGTACTTC
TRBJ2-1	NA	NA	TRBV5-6	CASSLGLSSYNEQFF	TGTGCCAGCAGCTTGGGGTTGAGCTCCTACAATGAGCAGTTCTTC
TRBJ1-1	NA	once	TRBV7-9	CASSFAGVNTEAFF	TGTGCCAGCAGCTTTGCAGGAGTGAACACTGAAGCTTTCTTT
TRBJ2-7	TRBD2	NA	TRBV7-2	CASSVGLAASEQYF	TGTGCCAGCAGCGTGGGACTAGCCGCCAGCGAGCAGTACTTC
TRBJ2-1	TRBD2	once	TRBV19	CASSMLAGLSYNEQFF	TGTGCCAGTAGTATGCTAGCGGGCCTCTCCTACAATGAGCAGTTCTTC
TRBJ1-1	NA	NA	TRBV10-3	CAIRGAPGTEAFF	TGTGCCATCAGGGGCGCGCCTGGGACTGAAGCTTTCTTT
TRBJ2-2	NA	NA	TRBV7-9	CASSFLRDSTGELFF	TGTGCCAGCAGCTTTCTCCGGGACTCCACCGGGGAGCTGTTTTTT
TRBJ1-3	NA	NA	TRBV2	CASSEGTLIGNTIYF	TGTGCCAGCAGTGAAGGGACACTGATTGGAAACACCATATATTTT
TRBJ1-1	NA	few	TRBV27	CASSSKVYTEAFF	TGTGCCAGCAGTTCTAAGGTGTACACTGAAGCTTTCTTT
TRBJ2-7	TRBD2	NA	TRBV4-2	CASSQDYPLAGREQYF	TGTGCCAGCAGCCAAGATTATCCGCTAGCGGGGAGGGAGCAGTACTTC
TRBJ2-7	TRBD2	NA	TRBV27	CASSLPSGGPRTYEQYF	TGTGCCAGCAGTCTCCCTAGCGGGGGGCCGCGAACCTACGAGCAGTACTTC
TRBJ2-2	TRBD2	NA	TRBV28	CASSRRLAGELFF	TGTGCCAGCAGCCGTCGACTAGCGGGGGAGCTGTTTTTT
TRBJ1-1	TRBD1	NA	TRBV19	CASSSSGTGNTEAFF	TGTGCCAGTAGTTCCTCCGGGACAGGGAACACTGAAGCTTTCTTT
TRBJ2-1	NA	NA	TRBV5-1	CASSLEPVYNEQFF	TGCGCCAGCAGCTTGGAGCCTGTTTACAATGAGCAGTTCTTC
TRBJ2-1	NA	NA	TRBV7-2	CASSLVWSSYNEQFF	TGTGCCAGCAGCTTAGTCTGGAGCTCCTACAATGAGCAGTTCTTC
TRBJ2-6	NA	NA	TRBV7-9	CASSPHRDSGANVLTF	TGTGCCAGCAGCCCCCACCGGGACTCTGGGGCCAACGTCCTGACTTTC
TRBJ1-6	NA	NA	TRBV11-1	CASSLEGGFNSPLHF	TGTGCCAGCAGCCTCGAGGGGGGTTTTAATTCACCCCTCCACTTT
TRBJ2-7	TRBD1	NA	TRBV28	CASSLYWTGNHKDYEQYF	TGTGCCAGCAGTTTATACTGGACAGGAAATCATAAGGACTACGAGCAGTACTTC
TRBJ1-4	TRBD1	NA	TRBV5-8	CASSPGQGANEKLFF	TGTGCCAGCAGCCCCGGACAGGGGGCTAATGAAAAACTGTTTTTT